The 7 T cell receptor beta chains listed next were all sequenced from one sample in a study of blood T cells in healthy people across ages. A sample-barcoded 5' primer and a J-beta primer mix were used in a second PCR of roughly 6 to 12 cycles. Via MiXCR, TCRdb re-called the 5' RACE reads, giving one row per CDR3 protein. Here the sample spans around 780,000 distinct CDR3 sequences, 25% to 30% being singletons. Another study also made use of these data, one on T cells of mothers and their children.

The sample consisted of blood. The receptors stem from a boy aged 10-17 years in good health.

About this clonotype: A read error is possible here, since a much larger clone lies one base away. This rearrangement joins TRBV6-6 to TRBJ2-5, with a possible D match to TRBD2 (5 bases). Germline CDR1 is MNHNY and CDR2 is SVGAGI (reference sequence). The CDR3 is 14 residues long. This CDR3 is CATSYSTNQETQYF. CDR3 nucleotide sequence: TGTGCCACCAGTTACTCGACTAACCAAGAGACCCAGTACTTC.

Only a few counts were recorded for this clonotype. This sequence joins TRBV7-2 and TRBJ2-1; D is possibly TRBD2 (6 bases). The germline V gene has CDR1 SGHTA and CDR2 FQGNSA. This CDR3 spans 12 amino acids. The germline V and J ends were trimmed by 3 bases and 10 bases, with 10 bases remaining between them. CDR3 region: CASSFGREEQFF. As DNA, the CDR3 is TGTGCCAGCAGCTTTGGGCGGGAAGAGCAGTTCTTC.

This clonotype occurred a few times. The J gene is TRBJ1-4, the V gene TRBV6-4, with TRBD1 matching 7 bases. CDR1 and CDR2 from the germline V gene are MRHNA and SNTAGT. V was pared by 4 bases and J by 6 bases, with 8 bases of the junction left unmatched. The length of the CDR3 is 15 residues. In DNA, the CDR3 is TGTGCCAGCAGTGCACAGGGGTTTGGCGATGAAAAACTGTTTTTT. It is translated as CASSAQGFGDEKLFF.

The chain joins TRBV25-1 to TRBJ1-2, with unresolved D. The germline V gene encodes CDR1 MGHDK and CDR2 SYGVNS. The V and J ends lost 5 bases and 4 bases respectively, with 20 bases between them. The CDR3 is made up of 16 amino acids. CDR3 bases: TGTGCCAGCAGTCCCAATTACCCCGACCGCTTCTATGGCTACACCTTC. Translating gives CASSPNYPDRFYGYTF.

CDR3 nucleotide sequence: TGTGCCAGCCTTAGGGGGGCAGACGGGGAGCTGTTTTTT. Its protein product is CASLRGADGELFF. The rearrangement links TRBV28 to TRBJ2-2; D tentatively fits TRBD1 or TRBD2 (6 bases each). Deletions cut 8 bases from V and 7 bases from J, with 14 bases between. The germline CDR1 and CDR2 sequences are MDHEN and SYDVKM. The CDR3 covers 13 residues.

The V gene is TRBV21-1, the J gene TRBJ2-7; no DNA check was done on the table's D call, TRBD1. TRBV21-1 is recorded as a pseudogene. The CDR3 is made up of 14 amino acids. CDR3 sequence: CASNRGHPLYEQYF. In DNA, the CDR3 is TGTGCCAGCAACAGGGGTCATCCCCTCTACGAGCAGTACTTC.

The CDR3 DNA sequence: TGTGCCAGCAGTCCCGATGAGAATGAGCAGTTCTTC. Translated: CASSPDENEQFF. V and J are TRBV27 and TRBJ2-1; D is ambiguous. This CDR3 region has 12 residues. Trimming took 5 bases from V and 7 from J, leaving 9 bases between them. Germline V CDR1 and CDR2: MNHEY, SMNVEV (reference sequence).